The table lists the clone carrying this TCR beta chain with a count of one. As originally analysed: It was from reference gene primer amplification that nucleated cell counts were estimated. Using immunoSEQ multiplex PCR, the repertoire was profiled, and TCRdb retains in-frame clones only, with some absent. V and J calls and clone size are those listed in that table; D and trimming were worked out from the DNA. The sample has some 120,000 clones; approximately 80% are singletons. This entry belongs to a study of blood T cell repertoires in COVID-19. Per germline, CDR1 MDHEN and CDR2 SYDVKM. The CDR3 length is 14 residues. The ends were cut back, 3 bases at V and 2 bases at J, with 10 bases in the middle.

This receptor was obtained from a woman between 45 and 65 years old with acute or convalescent COVID-19. This chain links TRBV28 with TRBJ1-1, with D uncertain. Sequencing input: peripheral blood. This chain's CDR3 is CASSFGGTNTEAFF. CDR3 nucleotide sequence: TGTGCCAGCAGTTTTGGAGGTACTAACACTGAAGCTTTCTTT.